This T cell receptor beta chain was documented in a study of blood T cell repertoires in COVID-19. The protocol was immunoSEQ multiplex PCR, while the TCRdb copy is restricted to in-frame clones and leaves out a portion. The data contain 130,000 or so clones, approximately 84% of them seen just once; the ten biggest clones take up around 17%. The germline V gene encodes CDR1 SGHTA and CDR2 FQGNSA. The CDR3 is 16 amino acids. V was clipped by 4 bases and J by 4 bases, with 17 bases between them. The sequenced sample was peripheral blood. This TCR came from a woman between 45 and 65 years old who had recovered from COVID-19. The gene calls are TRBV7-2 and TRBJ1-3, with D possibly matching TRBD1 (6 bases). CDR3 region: CASSSPIQGWGNTIYF. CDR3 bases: TGTGCCAGCAGCTCCCCGATCCAGGGGTGGGGAAACACCATATATTTT. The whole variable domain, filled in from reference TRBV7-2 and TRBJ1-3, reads GAGVSQSPSNKVTEKGKDVELRCDPISGHTALYWYRQSLGQGLEFLIYFQGNSAPDKSGLPSDRFSAERTGGSVSTLTIQRTQQEDSAVYLCASSSPIQGWGNTIYFGEGSWLTVV.